This paragraph reports one TCR beta chain. Its antigen is still unknown. The CDR3 extends over 18 amino acids. The data stem from a study of cytomegalovirus exposure and HLA in healthy donors. Study-wide results and limits: In vitro confirmation showed a few CMV-associated chains to be CMV antigen specific.

Method: immunoSEQ multiplex PCR; TCRdb's copy keeps in-frame clones and lacks some. The sample records approximately 71,000 clones, 91% being singletons. This clonotype originated in a man aged 18 to 35 in good health and CMV-seronegative. The V gene is TRBV21-1, the J gene TRBJ2-5; the tabulated D call, TRBD2, remains unverified against the DNA. TRBV21-1 is a documented pseudogene. The specimen sequenced was PBMCs. The CDR3 loop is CASSSSRLGREWLETQYF. The DNA for the CDR3 is TGTGCCAGCAGCAGTAGCAGATTGGGGCGGGAGTGGTTGGAGACCCAGTACTTC.